Following are 26 T cell receptor beta chains from one sample sequenced in a study of OX40 agonist ivuxolimab in advanced cancers. Sequenced by immunoSEQ multiplex PCR; TCRdb stores in-frame clones only, minus some. Of fewer than 65,000 clones in the sample, around 79% were seen once. This material consisted of CD4+ or CD8+ T cells sorted from blood, taken in a trial of the OX40 agonist ivuxolimab. The receptors were gathered from an adult with an advanced solid tumor such as melanoma, head and neck, liver or kidney cancer.

The rearrangement joins TRBV7-2 to TRBJ2-7; D might be TRBD1 (6 bases). V lost 1 base and J 6 bases, leaving 16 bases between the germline ends. The CDR3 runs 15 residues. CDR1 is SGHTA and CDR2 is FQGNSA in the germline V gene. The CDR3 sequence is CASSLGTDSRGEQYF. CDR3 in DNA: TGTGCCAGCAGCTTAGGGACAGACTCCAGAGGCGAGCAGTACTTC.

The chain couples TRBV2 to TRBJ2-3, with D unclear. The CDR3 spans 14 residues. The germline V gene has CDR1 SNHLY and CDR2 FYNNEI. Trimming cost V 1 base and J 0 bases, with 5 bases left between them. The CDR3 DNA is TGTGCCAGCAGTGAAGTGCAAAGCACAGATACGCAGTATTTT. It translates to CASSEVQSTDTQYF. Based on the CDR3 plus reference TRBV2 and TRBJ2-3, the full variable domain is EPEVTQTPSHQVTQMGQEVILRCVPISNHLYFYWYRQILGQKVEFLVSFYNNEISEKSEIFDDQFSVERPDGSNFTLKIRSTKLEDSAMYFCASSEVQSTDTQYFGPGTRLTVL.

This rearrangement joins TRBV27 to TRBJ2-7, with 7 bases that match TRBD1. CDR3 size: 14 residues. J was trimmed by 3 bases and V by 1 base; bases with no gene match: 3. Germline V gene lookup returns CDR1 MNHEY and CDR2 SMNVEV (reference sequence). In nucleotides, the CDR3 is TGTGCCAGCAGTTTATGGGCAGGGGGCTACGAGCAGTACTTC. Translated, it gives CASSLWAGGYEQYF.

The chain links TRBV19 to TRBJ2-5; D might be TRBD2 (6 bases). This CDR3 has 16 residues. V lost 5 bases to trimming and J lost 5 bases, with 21 bases between them. Germline V gene data show CDR1 as LNHDA and CDR2 as SQIVND (reference sequence). DNA of the CDR3: TGTGCCAGTAGTTTTGGGACCGCCGGGGGTCTGGAGACCCAGTACTTC. It codes for CASSFGTAGGLETQYF.

The chain combines TRBV7-8 with TRBJ1-1, with TRBD1 matching over 11 bases. The V gene's germline CDR1 is SGHVS and CDR2 FQNEAQ. Unmatched junction bases numbered 3, after V lost 5 bases and J lost 4 bases. CDR3 length: 14 residues. CDR3 region: CASSQGTGGTEAFF. The CDR3 DNA follows: TGTGCCAGCAGCCAAGGGACAGGGGGCACTGAAGCTTTCTTT.

V usage is TRBV7-2 and J usage is TRBJ2-7, with 8 positions matching TRBD2. The length of the CDR3 is 14 residues. Germline trimming cut 6 bases from V and 5 bases from J; bases unmatched to any gene: 9. Germline loops: CDR1 SGHTA, CDR2 FQGNSA. CDR3 loop: CASSPSGSKNEQYF. The CDR3 bases are TGTGCCAGCAGTCCCAGCGGGAGTAAGAACGAGCAGTACTTC.

The chain uses TRBV29-1 and TRBJ1-3; D is unclear. CDR3 length: 12 residues. The V and J ends lost 4 bases and 0 bases respectively, with 4 bases between them. CDR1 SQVTM and CDR2 ANQGSEA come from the germline V gene. CDR3 region: CSVVGSGNTIYF. For the CDR3, the DNA is TGCAGCGTTGTGGGCTCTGGAAACACCATATATTTT.

The chain uses TRBV7-8 and TRBJ2-7; D uncertain. The germline gives CDR1 SGHVS, CDR2 FQNEAQ. The CDR3 runs 14 residues. The V end lost 1 base, the J end lost 4 bases, and 11 bases lay between the germline ends. Written as DNA, the CDR3 is TGTGCCAGCAGCTTAGATCCAAGGAGTTACGAGCAGTACTTC. It encodes CASSLDPRSYEQYF. Variable domain in full (rest from reference TRBV7-8 and TRBJ2-7): GAGVSQSPRYKVAKRGQDVALRCDPISGHVSLFWYQQALGQGPEFLTYFQNEAQLDKSGLPSDRFFAERPEGSVSTLKIQRTQQEDSAVYLCASSLDPRSYEQYFGPGTRLTVT.

The genes are TRBV4-3 and TRBJ1-1, with D possibly matching TRBD1 (6 bases). Between the trimmed V and J ends, which lost 0 bases and 4 bases, there was a span of 12 bases. The CDR3 runs 15 residues. Germline CDR1 reads LGHNA; CDR2 reads YSLEER. The DNA for the CDR3 is TGCGCCAGCAGCCAAGAGGGGGCCAGGTTCACTGAAGCTTTCTTT. It codes for CASSQEGARFTEAFF.

The rearrangement joins TRBV4-3 to TRBJ2-7; possibly TRBD1 for D (6 bases). V lost 0 bases and J 6 bases, leaving 15 bases between the germline ends. The CDR3 loop spans 15 amino acids. Germline values: CDR1 LGHNA, CDR2 YSLEER. CDR3 protein: CASSQDADSGVEQYF. The CDR3 DNA reads TGCGCCAGCAGCCAAGATGCGGACAGCGGTGTCGAGCAGTACTTC.

About this clone itself: The junction and the germline gene differ at one end; a read error may be behind it. The gene calls are TRBV7-7 and TRBJ1-4; weak D call: TRBD1 (6 bases). The germline CDR1 and CDR2 sequences are SSHAT and FNYEAQ (reference sequence). This CDR3 contains 14 residues. CDR3 nucleotide sequence: TGTGCTAGCAGCTACCGACAGGATAATGAAAAACTGTTTTTT. Translating it yields CASSYRQDNEKLFF.

By its share, this clone is medium-sized (0.01 to 0.1%). The V gene is TRBV2, the J gene TRBJ2-7, with D possibly matching TRBD2 (6 bases). Per germline, CDR1 SNHLY and CDR2 FYNNEI. Trimming stripped 8 bases from V and 0 bases from J, with 11 bases between. The CDR3 totals 13 residues. The CDR3 here is CASGSSGSYEQYF. The CDR3, as DNA: TGTGCCAGCGGGAGTAGCGGCTCCTACGAGCAGTACTTC.

The rearrangement links TRBV9 to TRBJ2-5; 8 bases fit TRBD1. V shed 4 bases and J 5 bases; nucleotides not matched to a gene: 7. The germline gives CDR1 SGDLS, CDR2 YYNGEE. The CDR3 is 14 residues long. The CDR3: CASSSDRGEETQYF. CDR3 nucleotides: TGTGCCAGCAGCTCTGACAGGGGTGAGGAGACCCAGTACTTC.

The V and J genes are TRBV28 and TRBJ2-5; 12 bases line up with TRBD2. CDR1 is MDHEN, CDR2 SYDVKM, per germline. There are 16 residues in the CDR3. With V trimmed by 3 bases and J by 5 bases, 7 bases remained unmatched. The CDR3 DNA is TGTGCCAGCAGTTTGCTAGCGGGAGGGGGAGGTGAGACCCAGTACTTC. The encoded protein is CASSLLAGGGGETQYF. The full variable domain, its missing parts supplied by reference TRBV28 and TRBJ2-5, is DVKVTQSSRYLVKRTGEKVFLECVQDMDHENMFWYRQDPGLGLRLIYFSYDVKMKEKGDIPEGYSVSREKKERFSLILESASTNQTSMYLCASSLLAGGGGETQYFGPGTRLLVL.

V is TRBV9 and J is TRBJ2-4; 7 nucleotides align to TRBD1. The germline V gene has CDR1 SGDLS and CDR2 YYNGEE. The V and J ends lost 4 bases and 5 bases, in that order; junction bases with no gene match: 6. The CDR3 extends over 14 amino acids. CDR3 residues: CASSPRTGENIQYF. The CDR3 DNA sequence: TGTGCCAGCAGCCCCCGGACAGGAGAAAACATTCAGTACTTC.

The chain employs TRBV2 and TRBJ1-1, with 8 nucleotides matching TRBD1. Trimming removed 6 bases from V and 0 bases from J; junction bases left unmatched: 3. The germline CDR1 and CDR2 sequences are SNHLY and FYNNEI. The CDR3 is 14 amino acids. The CDR3 DNA sequence: TGTGCCAGCAGCCCGGACAGGGTGAACACTGAAGCTTTCTTT. It is translated as CASSPDRVNTEAFF.

The chain uses TRBV7-9 and TRBJ2-7; D is uncertain. The CDR3 extends over 12 amino acids. The V gene's germline CDR1 is SEHNR and CDR2 FQNEAQ (reference sequence). The V and J ends lost 1 base and 6 bases respectively, with 7 bases between them. The DNA of the CDR3 is TGTGCCAGCAGCTTAGGATGGAGCGAGCAGTACTTC. Translating it yields CASSLGWSEQYF.

The chain employs TRBV2 and TRBJ2-7; TRBD1 aligns across 8 bases. The CDR3 consists of 14 residues. Germline trimming cut 6 bases from V and 0 bases from J; bases unmatched to any gene: 4. Per germline, CDR1 SNHLY and CDR2 FYNNEI. DNA for the CDR3: TGTGCCAGCAGGGGGGACAGGTCCTCCTACGAGCAGTACTTC. It is translated as CASRGDRSSYEQYF. Looking up the rest from reference TRBV2 and TRBJ2-7 gives the full variable domain: EPEVTQTPSHQVTQMGQEVILRCVPISNHLYFYWYRQILGQKVEFLVSFYNNEISEKSEIFDDQFSVERPDGSNFTLKIRSTKLEDSAMYFCASRGDRSSYEQYFGPGTRLTVT.

The chain links TRBV7-9 to TRBJ2-2; D is uncertain. Trimming took 5 bases from V and 7 from J, leaving 8 bases between them. CDR1 is SEHNR and CDR2 is FQNEAQ in the germline V gene (reference sequence). This CDR3 comprises 12 residues. The CDR3 spells CASSPWDGELFF. The DNA of the CDR3 is TGTGCCAGCAGCCCCTGGGACGGGGAGCTGTTTTTT.

The chain joins TRBV7-2 to TRBJ1-1, with D perhaps TRBD1 (6 bases). V was cut by 2 bases and J by 0 bases, with 16 bases left in between. The germline V gene encodes CDR1 SGHTA and CDR2 FQGNSA. The CDR3 spans 17 residues. The CDR3 here is CASSLNRASYMNTEAFF. In nucleotides, the CDR3 is TGTGCCAGCAGCTTAAACAGGGCTTCTTACATGAACACTGAAGCTTTCTTT. Looking up the rest from reference TRBV7-2 and TRBJ1-1 gives the full variable domain: GAGVSQSPSNKVTEKGKDVELRCDPISGHTALYWYRQSLGQGLEFLIYFQGNSAPDKSGLPSDRFSAERTGGSVSTLTIQRTQQEDSAVYLCASSLNRASYMNTEAFFGQGTRLTVV.

The CDR3 region has the DNA TGTGCCATCAGTGAAGTGGGGACTACCCACTACGAGCAGTACTTC. This codes for CAISEVGTTHYEQYF. The V and J genes are TRBV10-3 and TRBJ2-7; TRBD2 aligns across 7 bases. CDR1 and CDR2 (germline): ENHRY, SYGVKD. V was clipped by 3 bases and J by 3 bases; unmatched bases: 8. The CDR3 runs 15 residues.

The J gene is TRBJ2-1, the V gene TRBV7-3; the match to TRBD2 covers 9 bases. The CDR3 totals 15 residues. Per the germline V gene, CDR1 is SGHTA and CDR2 is FQGTGA. With V trimmed by 3 bases and J by 6 bases, 6 bases remained unmatched. CDR3 in amino acids: CASSFSGSPSNEQFF. DNA of the CDR3: TGTGCCAGCAGCTTTAGCGGGAGTCCGAGCAATGAGCAGTTCTTC.

V and J are TRBV7-7 and TRBJ2-5; TRBD2 aligns across 9 bases. The CDR3 is made up of 13 amino acids. Germline lookup yields CDR1 SSHAT and CDR2 FNYEAQ (reference sequence). The CDR3 loop reads CASGGASGETQYF. The DNA for the CDR3 is TGTGCTAGCGGGGGAGCAAGTGGAGAGACCCAGTACTTC.

The genes are TRBV7-6 and TRBJ2-5, with D perhaps TRBD1 (6 bases). The last part of the DNA fits TRBJ2-7 better; the J call may be wrong. From germline, CDR1 is SGHVS and CDR2 FNYEAQ. The CDR3 runs 15 residues. Here the CDR3 DNA reads TGTGCCAGCAGCGCAAGGGGGAGTGGTACCTACGAGCAGTACTTC. As protein: CASSARGSGTYEQYF.

This clone was seen a few times. The genes are TRBV6-6 and TRBJ1-2; D call uncertain. CDR3 length: 14 amino acids. V lost 0 bases, J lost 8 bases, and 13 bases lay in between. CDR1 is MNHNY, CDR2 SVGAGI, per germline (reference sequence). The DNA of the CDR3 is TGTGCCAGCAGTTACTCTTCAGAATTGGACGGCTACACCTTC. Protein product: CASSYSSELDGYTF.

The rearrangement uses TRBV19 and TRBJ2-7, with D tentatively TRBD2 (6 bases). Per the germline V gene, CDR1 is LNHDA and CDR2 is SQIVND (reference sequence). Trimming took 1 base from V and 0 from J, leaving 10 bases between them. The CDR3 contains 15 residues. The CDR3 is CASSIAGTLSYEQYF. The CDR3 DNA follows: TGTGCCAGTAGTATAGCCGGGACTCTCTCCTACGAGCAGTACTTC.